The 14 T cell receptor beta chains reported below all come from one sample, sequenced in a study of shared clonotypes between healthy human individuals. Clones were sequenced by immunoSEQ multiplex PCR, and TCRdb holds only the in-frame ones, with some missing. Among a few hundred thousand clones listed, about 73% were seen once. The sample taken for sequencing was memory CD4+ T cells sorted from blood. The subset: CD45RA-negative fraction. The receptors stem from a man aged 25 to 45 in good health.

The chain links TRBV6-5 to TRBJ2-3; 13 nucleotides agree with TRBD2. Germline CDR1 is MNHEY and CDR2 is SVGAGI. This CDR3 has 15 amino acids. V shed 3 bases, J shed 5 bases, and the junction held 2 bases outside the gene matches. CDR3 amino acids: CASSYRLAGGDTQYF. Written as DNA, the CDR3 is TGTGCCAGCAGTTATCGACTAGCGGGAGGAGATACGCAGTATTTT.

This clone was counted between two and nine times. The chain links TRBV7-2 to TRBJ2-5; either TRBD1 or TRBD2 may supply D (5 bases each). CDR3 length equals 12 residues. Trimming took off 3 bases at V and 5 bases at J, with 7 bases between the two ends. CDR1 and CDR2 from the germline V gene are SGHTA and FQGNSA. The CDR3 reads CASSFWGETQYF. The CDR3 DNA is TGTGCCAGCAGCTTTTGGGGGGAGACCCAGTACTTC.

The V gene is TRBV28, the J gene TRBJ1-1; 7 nucleotides align to TRBD1. Losses at the gene ends were 3 bases for V and 2 bases for J; bases not matched to a gene: 15. Germline loops: CDR1 MDHEN, CDR2 SYDVKM. CDR3 length: 18 residues. The CDR3 DNA sequence: TGTGCCAGCAGTTTTGATGGAAGGGGGCGCGTCCGAAACACTGAAGCTTTCTTT. It encodes CASSFDGRGRVRNTEAFF.

Remarks on this clone: The sample has other DNA sequences that encode this CDR3 too. The chain is built from TRBV28 and TRBJ2-7; 12 bases line up with TRBD2. CDR1 is MDHEN and CDR2 is SYDVKM in the germline V gene. J was trimmed by 4 bases and V by 6 bases; bases with no gene match: 7. The CDR3 consists of 15 residues. CDR3 in amino acids: CASRRTSGISYEQYF. The DNA of the CDR3 is TGTGCCAGCAGGCGGACTAGCGGGATTTCGTACGAGCAGTACTTC.

This clone has only a few counts. The CDR3 region has the DNA TGTGCCAGCCTAGATGGGACAGTTATATCGCCCCAGCATTTT. Translation: CASLDGTVISPQHF. The chain joins TRBV28 to TRBJ1-5, with 7 nucleotides matching TRBD1. The length of the CDR3 is 14 residues. Trimming at V came to 8 bases and at J to 9 bases, leaving 13 bases not matched to a gene. The germline CDR1 and CDR2 sequences are MDHEN and SYDVKM.

The chain has TRBV5-1 and TRBJ2-1; D may match TRBD1 or TRBD2 (5 bases each). This CDR3 has 18 amino acids. The V gene lost 5 bases and the J gene lost 7 bases, with 28 bases spanning the gap. Germline CDR1 is SGHRS and CDR2 is YFSETQ. CDR3 DNA: TGCGCCAGCAGAAAAGAAATGGTTACGGGGACCTCTGGGAATGAGCAGTTCTTC. This gives the protein CASRKEMVTGTSGNEQFF.

This clone occurred many times. The chain recombines TRBV7-2 with TRBJ1-3, with 8 positions matching TRBD1. CDR3 length equals 13 residues. The germline gives CDR1 SGHTA, CDR2 FQGNSA. Trimming removed 10 bases from V and 7 bases from J; junction bases left unmatched: 9. This chain's CDR3 is CATSRGQINTIYF. As DNA, the CDR3 is TGTGCCACCTCCAGGGGGCAGATCAACACCATATATTTT.

This chain joins TRBV5-4 and TRBJ2-1, with TRBD1 identical over 8 bases. Germline lookup yields CDR1 SGHNT and CDR2 YYREEE (reference sequence). Unmatched junction bases numbered 5, after V lost 5 bases and J lost 4 bases. This CDR3 spans 14 amino acids. CDR3 protein: CASRAGGSYNEQFF. The CDR3 DNA is TGTGCCAGCAGGGCAGGGGGCTCATACAATGAGCAGTTCTTC.

The rearrangement links TRBV25-1 to TRBJ1-2; D is uncertain. V dropped 5 bases and J dropped 1 base, with 2 bases sitting between them. Germline V gene sequence: CDR1 MGHDK, CDR2 SYGVNS. This CDR3 region has 11 residues. CDR3 DNA: TGTGCCAGCAGTCATAACTATGGCTACACCTTC. Its translation is CASSHNYGYTF.

V is TRBV28 and J is TRBJ2-7; D call uncertain. There are 11 residues in the CDR3. In germline, CDR1 is MDHEN, CDR2 SYDVKM. The V and J ends lost 6 bases and 5 bases respectively, with 8 bases between them. The CDR3 coding sequence is TGTGCCAGCAGCCAGCTCCACGAGCAGTACTTC. This gives the protein CASSQLHEQYF.

The chain joins TRBV7-2 to TRBJ1-5; D gene unclear. Germline V gives CDR1 SGHTA, CDR2 FQGNSA. This CDR3 is 16 amino acids long. V was cut by 2 bases and J by 1 base, with 12 bases left in between. CDR3 sequence: CASSLFGVLSNQPQHF. DNA for the CDR3: TGTGCCAGCAGCTTATTTGGGGTCTTAAGCAATCAGCCCCAGCATTTT.

The V and J genes are TRBV5-4 and TRBJ1-6; 9 positions match TRBD1. Germline V lookup: CDR1 SGHNT, CDR2 YYREEE (reference sequence). The CDR3 sequence is 15 residues long. Unmatched junction bases numbered 6, after V lost 4 bases and J lost 7 bases. This chain's CDR3 is CASSHTGGANSPLHF. The DNA for the CDR3 is TGTGCCAGCAGCCATACAGGGGGCGCGAATTCACCCCTCCACTTT.

The gene calls are TRBV5-1 and TRBJ2-1; D possibly matches TRBD1 or TRBD2 (5 bases each). Germline V lookup: CDR1 SGHRS, CDR2 YFSETQ. Trimming removed 2 bases at V and 2 bases at J, with 8 bases between. The CDR3 length is 14 residues. CDR3 sequence (DNA): TGCGCCAGCAGCTTCGGGACCACCTACAATGAGCAGTTCTTC. Translation: CASSFGTTYNEQFF.

This clone was detected many times. The chain has TRBV7-6 and TRBJ2-2; 7 nucleotides match TRBD1. The junction had 7 bases not matched to a gene; V was cut back by 1 base and J by 5 bases. The CDR3 loop spans 16 amino acids. The germline gives CDR1 SGHVS, CDR2 FNYEAQ. CDR3 amino acids: CASSLEGGRYTGELFF. In DNA, the CDR3 is TGTGCCAGCAGCTTAGAAGGGGGCAGGTATACCGGGGAGCTGTTTTTT.